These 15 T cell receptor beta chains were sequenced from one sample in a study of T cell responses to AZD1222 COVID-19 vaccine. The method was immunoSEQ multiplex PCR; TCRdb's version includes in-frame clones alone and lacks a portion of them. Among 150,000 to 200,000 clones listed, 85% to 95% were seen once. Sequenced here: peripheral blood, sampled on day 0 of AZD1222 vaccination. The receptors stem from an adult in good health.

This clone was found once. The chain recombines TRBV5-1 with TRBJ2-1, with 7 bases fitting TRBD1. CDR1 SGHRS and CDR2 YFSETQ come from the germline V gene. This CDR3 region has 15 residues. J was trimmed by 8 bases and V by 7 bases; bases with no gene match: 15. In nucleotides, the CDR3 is TGCGCCAGCCAGCCGGGACAGAGACTGGTGGATGAGCAGTTCTTC. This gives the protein CASQPGQRLVDEQFF.

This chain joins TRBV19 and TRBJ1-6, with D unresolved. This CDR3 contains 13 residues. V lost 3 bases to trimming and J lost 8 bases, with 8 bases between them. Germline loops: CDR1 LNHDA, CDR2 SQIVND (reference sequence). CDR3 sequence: CASSIGVYSPLHF. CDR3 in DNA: TGTGCCAGTAGTATCGGAGTATATTCACCCCTCCACTTT.

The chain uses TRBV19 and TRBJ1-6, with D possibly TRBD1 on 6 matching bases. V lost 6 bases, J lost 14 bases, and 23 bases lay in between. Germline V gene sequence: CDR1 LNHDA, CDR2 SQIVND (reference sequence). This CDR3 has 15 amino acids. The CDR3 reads CASSSQGQRLGTLHF. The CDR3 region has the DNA TGTGCCAGTAGCTCCCAGGGGCAGAGACTTGGTACCCTCCACTTT.

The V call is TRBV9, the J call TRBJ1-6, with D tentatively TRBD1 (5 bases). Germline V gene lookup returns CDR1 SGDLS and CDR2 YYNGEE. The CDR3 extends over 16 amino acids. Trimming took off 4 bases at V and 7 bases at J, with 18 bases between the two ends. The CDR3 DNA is TGTGCCAGCAGCTACCAGCCGGGACGTGGGAATTCACCCCTCCACTTT. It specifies CASSYQPGRGNSPLHF.

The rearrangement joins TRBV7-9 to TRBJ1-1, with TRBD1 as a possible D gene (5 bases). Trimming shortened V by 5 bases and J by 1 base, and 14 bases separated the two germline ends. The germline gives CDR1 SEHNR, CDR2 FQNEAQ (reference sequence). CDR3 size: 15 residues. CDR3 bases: TGTGCCAGCAGCCCATCCGGGACGTGGAACACTGAAGCTTTCTTT. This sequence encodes CASSPSGTWNTEAFF.

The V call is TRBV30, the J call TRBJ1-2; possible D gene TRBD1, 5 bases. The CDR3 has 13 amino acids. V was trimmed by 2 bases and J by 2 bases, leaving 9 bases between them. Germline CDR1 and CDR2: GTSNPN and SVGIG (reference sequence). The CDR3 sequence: CAWSWGKNYGYTF. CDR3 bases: TGTGCCTGGAGTTGGGGGAAAAACTATGGCTACACCTTC.

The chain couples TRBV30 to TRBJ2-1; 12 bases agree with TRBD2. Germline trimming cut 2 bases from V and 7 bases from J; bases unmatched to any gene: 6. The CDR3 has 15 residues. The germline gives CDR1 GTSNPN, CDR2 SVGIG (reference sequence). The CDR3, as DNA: TGTGCCTGGAGTTATCTAGCGGGGGGGCGGAATGAGCAGTTCTTC. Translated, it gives CAWSYLAGGRNEQFF.

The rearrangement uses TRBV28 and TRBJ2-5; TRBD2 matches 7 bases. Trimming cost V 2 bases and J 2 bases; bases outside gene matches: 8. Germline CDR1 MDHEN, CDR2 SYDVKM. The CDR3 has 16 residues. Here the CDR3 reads CASSLGGGSGQETQYF. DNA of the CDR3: TGTGCCAGCAGTTTAGGCGGGGGAAGTGGGCAAGAGACCCAGTACTTC.

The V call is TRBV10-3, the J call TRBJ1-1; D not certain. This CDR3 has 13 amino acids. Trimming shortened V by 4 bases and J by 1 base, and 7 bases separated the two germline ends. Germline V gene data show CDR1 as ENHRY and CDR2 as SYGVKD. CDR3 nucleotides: TGTGCCATCAGTGCCGGTGGGAACACTGAAGCTTTCTTT. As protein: CAISAGGNTEAFF.

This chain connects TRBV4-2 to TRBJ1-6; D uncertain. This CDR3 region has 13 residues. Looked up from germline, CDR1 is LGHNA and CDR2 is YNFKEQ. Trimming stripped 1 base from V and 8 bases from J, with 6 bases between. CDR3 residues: CASSQGLHSPLHF. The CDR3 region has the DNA TGTGCCAGCAGCCAAGGATTGCATTCACCCCTCCACTTT.

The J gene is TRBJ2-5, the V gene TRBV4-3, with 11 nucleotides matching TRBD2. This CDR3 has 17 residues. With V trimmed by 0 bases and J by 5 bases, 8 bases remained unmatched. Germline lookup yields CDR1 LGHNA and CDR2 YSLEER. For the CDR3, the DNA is TGCGCCAGCAGCCAAGATCCCTTAGCGGGGGGGTGGGAGACCCAGTACTTC. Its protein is CASSQDPLAGGWETQYF.

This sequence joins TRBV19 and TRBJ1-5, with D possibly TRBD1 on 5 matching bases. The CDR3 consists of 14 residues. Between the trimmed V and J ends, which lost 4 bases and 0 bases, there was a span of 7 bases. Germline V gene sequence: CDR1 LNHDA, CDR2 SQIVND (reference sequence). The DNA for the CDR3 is TGTGCCAGTAGTACTCAGGGTAGCAATCAGCCCCAGCATTTT. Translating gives CASSTQGSNQPQHF.

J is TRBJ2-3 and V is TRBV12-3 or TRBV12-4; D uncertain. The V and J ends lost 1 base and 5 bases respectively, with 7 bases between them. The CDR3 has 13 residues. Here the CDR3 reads CASSLVLVDTQYF. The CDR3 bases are TGTGCCAGCAGTTTAGTCTTGGTAGATACGCAGTATTTT.

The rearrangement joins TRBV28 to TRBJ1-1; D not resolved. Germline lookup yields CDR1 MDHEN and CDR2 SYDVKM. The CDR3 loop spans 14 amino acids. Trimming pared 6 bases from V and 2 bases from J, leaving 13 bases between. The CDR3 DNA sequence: TGTGCCAGCAGCGATGGTGTCAGAAACACTGAAGCTTTCTTT. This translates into CASSDGVRNTEAFF.

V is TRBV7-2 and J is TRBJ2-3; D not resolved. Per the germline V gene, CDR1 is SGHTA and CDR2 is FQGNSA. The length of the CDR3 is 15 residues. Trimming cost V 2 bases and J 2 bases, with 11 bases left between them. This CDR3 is CASSLFSPLTDTQYF. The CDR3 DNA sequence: TGTGCCAGCAGCTTATTCTCACCTCTCACAGATACGCAGTATTTT.